This TCR beta chain was observed in a study of T cells in Graves' hyperthyroidism and ophthalmopathy. Study-level information: Sampling of peripheral blood happened at initial diagnosis, prior to any treatment.

Germline-derived CDR1 and CDR2 are LGHNT and FRNRAP. This CDR3 spans 12 amino acids. V lost 1 base and J 5 bases, leaving 5 bases between the germline ends. RNA transcripts provided the source from which TCR beta CDR3 regions were amplified. The TCR CDR3 was amplified in a first-round RT-PCR using the HTBI primer set. TCRdb itself ran the multiplex PCR reads through MiXCR, one entry per CDR3 protein. This table holds about 260,000 distinct CDR3 sequences, 25% found once. On this clonotype: Antigen specificity is unknown.

Study observations and caveats: Most thyroid clonotypes expanded above 0.001 appeared in blood too.

The sample comprised blood. The receptor was isolated from a man in his forties or fifties with Graves' hyperthyroidism that later progressed to Graves' ophthalmopathy. This rearrangement joins TRBV12-5 to TRBJ2-5; a possible D gene is TRBD2 (5 bases). CDR3 in amino acids: CASGLAGETQYF. CDR3 in DNA: TGTGCTAGTGGTTTGGCGGGGGAGACCCAGTACTTC.